The clone carrying this T cell receptor beta chain turned up a few times. Its antigen is currently unknown. These data belong to a study of T-cell memory formation after mild COVID-19. Study findings and constraints: Nothing showed for sure that second-wave clones peaking on day 37 were SARS-CoV-2 specific. Memory from before infection featured some responding clones, which suggests cross-reactive memory joined.

TCRdb processed the 5' RACE reads anew with MiXCR; each CDR3 protein has one entry. The top ten hold about an eighth of the sample, which has about 400,000 distinct CDR3 sequences, 20% to 25% seen once. The origin of this receptor is an adult woman who had mild COVID-19 (a few samples of this study predate the infection). Cell type and time point are not known. The sequenced material came from PBMCs or a T cell subset sorted from them (not recorded which).

CDR3 nucleotides: TGCAGTGGACGTGCTCGTAGCGGGAGGTGGAATGAGCAGTTCTTC. It yields the protein CSGRARSGRWNEQFF. This chain joins TRBV20-1 and TRBJ2-1; 10 nucleotides agree with TRBD2. Per germline, CDR1 DFQATT and CDR2 SNEGSKA (reference sequence). Trimming removed 7 bases from V and 7 bases from J; junction bases left unmatched: 13. The CDR3 extends over 15 amino acids.